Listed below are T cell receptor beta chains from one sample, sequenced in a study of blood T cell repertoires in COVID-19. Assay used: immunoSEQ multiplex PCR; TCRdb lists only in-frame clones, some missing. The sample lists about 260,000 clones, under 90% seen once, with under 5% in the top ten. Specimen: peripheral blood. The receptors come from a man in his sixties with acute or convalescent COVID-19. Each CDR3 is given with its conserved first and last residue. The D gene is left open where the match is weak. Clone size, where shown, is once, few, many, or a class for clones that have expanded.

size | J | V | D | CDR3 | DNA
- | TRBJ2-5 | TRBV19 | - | CASSIGEFVQETQYF | TGTGCCAGTAGTATAGGGGAGTTTGTACAAGAGACCCAGTACTTC
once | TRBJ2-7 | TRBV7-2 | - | CASSSLRSEQYF | TGTGCCAGCAGCTCCCTGAGATCCGAGCAGTACTTC
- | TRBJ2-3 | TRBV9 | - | CASSVAGTSTDTQYF | TGTGCCAGCAGCGTCGCCGGGACTAGCACAGATACGCAGTATTTT
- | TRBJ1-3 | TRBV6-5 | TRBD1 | CASWTGNGNTIYF | TGTGCCTCTTGGACAGGGAACGGAAACACCATATATTTT
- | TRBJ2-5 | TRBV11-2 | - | CASSPQWEARTETQYF | TGTGCCAGCAGCCCGCAGTGGGAGGCCCGAACGGAGACCCAGTACTTC
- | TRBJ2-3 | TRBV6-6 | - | CALRQSSTDTQYF | TGTGCCCTTCGACAGTCTAGCACAGATACGCAGTATTTT
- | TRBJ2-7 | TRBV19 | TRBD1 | CASSIGTGNYEQYF | TGTGCCAGTAGTATTGGGACAGGCAACTACGAGCAGTACTTC
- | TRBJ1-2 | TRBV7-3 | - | CASSQDNYGGYTF | TGTGCCAGCAGCCAGGACAATTACGGAGGCTACACCTTC
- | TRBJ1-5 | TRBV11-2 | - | CASSLAGVSEQPQHF | TGTGCCAGCAGCTTAGCGGGGGTTTCGGAACAGCCCCAGCATTTT
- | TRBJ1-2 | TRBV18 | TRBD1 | CASSPDRALGYGYTF | TGTGCCAGCTCACCAGACAGGGCTCTTGGCTATGGCTACACCTTC
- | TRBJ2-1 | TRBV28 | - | CASKIPGEGGFNEQFF | TGTGCCAGCAAAATCCCGGGGGAGGGGGGATTCAATGAGCAGTTCTTC